Detailed here is one T cell receptor (beta chain). This CDR3 region has 12 residues. V was pared by 7 bases and J by 5 bases, with 14 bases between. Per the germline V gene, CDR1 is SQVTM and CDR2 is ANQGSEA. It was with unique molecular identifiers that the TCRbeta library was prepared. In TCRdb, the PCR reads were re-called with MiXCR into one record per CDR3 protein. The sample holds around 410,000 distinct CDR3 sequences, about a tenth seen once. These data come from a study of T-cell reconstitution after alpha-beta-depleted transplantation in children. Source: PBMCs from the stem cell graft donor, taken from the stem cell graft. The TCR originated in a human donor who donated a stem cell graft to a child with acute myeloid leukemia. This rearrangement joins TRBV29-1 to TRBJ2-5, with a possible D match to TRBD1 (8 bases). The CDR3 spells CSGDRGGETQYF. The CDR3 DNA is TGCAGCGGTGACAGGGGAGGGGAGACCCAGTACTTC.